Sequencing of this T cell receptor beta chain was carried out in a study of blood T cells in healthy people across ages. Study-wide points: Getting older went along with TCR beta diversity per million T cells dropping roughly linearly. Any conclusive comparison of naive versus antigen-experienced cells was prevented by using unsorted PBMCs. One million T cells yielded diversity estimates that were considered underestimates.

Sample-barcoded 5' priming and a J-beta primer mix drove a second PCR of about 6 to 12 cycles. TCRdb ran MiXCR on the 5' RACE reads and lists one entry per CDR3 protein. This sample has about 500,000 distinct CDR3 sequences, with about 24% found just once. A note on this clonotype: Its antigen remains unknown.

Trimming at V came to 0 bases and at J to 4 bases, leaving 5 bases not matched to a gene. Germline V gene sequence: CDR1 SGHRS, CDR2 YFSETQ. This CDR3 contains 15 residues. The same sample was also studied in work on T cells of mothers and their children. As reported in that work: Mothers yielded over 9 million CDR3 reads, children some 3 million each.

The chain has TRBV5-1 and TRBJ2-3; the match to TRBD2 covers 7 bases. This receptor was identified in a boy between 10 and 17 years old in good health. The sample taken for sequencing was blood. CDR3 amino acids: CASSLEGLAADTQYF. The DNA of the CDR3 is TGCGCCAGCAGCTTGGAGGGCCTAGCGGCAGATACGCAGTATTTT.